The 6 T cell receptor beta chains below come from one sample, sequenced in a study of siplizumab effects on memory and regulatory T cells. Sequencing used immunoSEQ multiplex PCR; TCRdb keeps in-frame clones, though not all of them. Among about 87,000 clones listed, approximately 90% were seen once. Sequences were obtained from CD4+ T cells sorted from blood. Receptor source: a human donor in good health.

This clone was recorded only once. V is TRBV5-1 and J is TRBJ2-4; either TRBD1 or TRBD2 may fit D (5 bases each). The V end lost 4 bases, the J end lost 5 bases, and 16 bases lay between the germline ends. The length of the CDR3 is 15 residues. Germline CDR1 SGHRS, CDR2 YFSETQ. CDR3 nucleotides: TGCGCCAGCAGCCTGGCCCCGGGGCTCCAAAACATTCAGTACTTC. Translation gives CASSLAPGLQNIQYF.

This clone was observed a few times. The V and J genes are TRBV6-6 and TRBJ1-2; the D gene is possibly TRBD1 (6 bases). The CDR3 is 14 amino acids. Germline values: CDR1 MNHNY, CDR2 SVGAGI (reference sequence). V lost 6 bases and J 4 bases, leaving 15 bases between the germline ends. The CDR3 region has the DNA TGTGCCAGCAGCTCCGGGGGCAGATCCTATGGCTACACCTTC. Its protein is CASSSGGRSYGYTF.

J is TRBJ1-3 and V is TRBV4-2; 7 nucleotides line up with TRBD1. This CDR3 contains 17 residues. CDR1 LGHNA and CDR2 YNFKEQ come from the germline V gene. V dropped 0 bases and J dropped 3; count of bases not matched to a gene: 8. The DNA of the CDR3 is TGTGCCAGCAGCCAAGAGAGGGGGCCCAGGGGTGGAAACACCATATATTTT. This sequence encodes CASSQERGPRGGNTIYF.

This chain connects TRBV5-1 to TRBJ2-1, with a tentative D call TRBD2 (6 bases). Looked up from germline, CDR1 is SGHRS and CDR2 is YFSETQ. Deletions cut 5 bases from V and 9 bases from J, with 12 bases between. The CDR3 sequence is 12 residues long. The CDR3 sequence is CASRYGSSEQFF. CDR3 nucleotide sequence: TGCGCCAGCAGGTACGGGAGTAGTGAGCAGTTCTTC.

The CDR3 bases are TGCGCCAGCAGCTTGACAGGGGGTAATGAAAAACTGTTTTTT. Its translation: CASSLTGGNEKLFF. V usage is TRBV5-1 and J usage is TRBJ1-4, with 8 bases lining up with TRBD1. In germline, CDR1 is SGHRS, CDR2 YFSETQ. The CDR3 is made up of 14 amino acids. Germline trimming cut 1 base from V and 4 bases from J; bases unmatched to any gene: 0.

The rearrangement links TRBV5-4 to TRBJ2-7; 7 positions agree with TRBD2. Per the germline V gene, CDR1 is SGHNT and CDR2 is YYREEE (reference sequence). The CDR3 has 13 residues. J was trimmed by 6 bases and V by 2 bases; bases with no gene match: 5. The CDR3 sequence: CASSFATSTEQYF. Written as DNA, the CDR3 is TGTGCCAGCAGCTTCGCGACTAGCACCGAGCAGTACTTC.